The TCR beta chain under discussion was sequenced for a study of shared clonotypes between healthy human individuals. Findings and limits, study-wide: For naive CD4 cells, approximately 5% of clonotypes were shared across a few donors.

V gave up 5 bases and J gave up 6 bases; unmatched junction bases: 7. The length of the CDR3 is 16 residues. Germline values: CDR1 MNHNY, CDR2 SVGAGI (reference sequence). Comment on this clone: Its target is not known.

Assay used: immunoSEQ multiplex PCR; TCRdb lists only in-frame clones, some missing. There are millions of clones in the sample; around nine tenths occur only once, and roughly 0.13% lies in the top ten. The chain has TRBV6-6 and TRBJ2-3; 14 nucleotides match TRBD2. The clonotype originates from a man between 18 and 29 years old in good health. The sample consisted of naive CD4+ T cells sorted from blood. Stated subset: CD45RA+ positively selected. The CDR3 region is CASSPGLAGGADTQYF. CDR3 DNA sequence: TGTGCCAGCAGTCCTGGACTAGCGGGGGGCGCGGATACGCAGTATTTT.